Shown below are 20 T cell receptor beta chains from a single sample sequenced in a study of T cells of healthy individuals. TCRdb called the 5' RACE reads again in MiXCR, with one record for every CDR3 protein. The sample lists 60,000 to 75,000 distinct CDR3 sequences, around 15% occurring once. These receptors all stem from a human donor in good health.

The rearrangement uses TRBV9 and TRBJ1-3; D remains ambiguous. CDR1 is SGDLS, CDR2 YYNGEE, per germline. The CDR3 is 15 residues long. The V and J ends lost 2 bases and 0 bases respectively, with 9 bases between them. CDR3 residues: CASSVSLSSGNTIYF. DNA of the CDR3: TGTGCCAGCAGCGTCTCTCTCAGCTCTGGAAACACCATATATTTT.

This clonotype is a singleton in its sample. The chain joins TRBV7-2 to TRBJ2-1, with no clear D. Deletions cut 1 base from V and 6 bases from J, with 10 bases between. This CDR3 spans 14 amino acids. Germline assignment: CDR1 SGHTA and CDR2 FQGNSA. CDR3 DNA: TGTGCCAGCAGCTTAGTGCACGCCGCCAATGAGCAGTTCTTC. Amino acid sequence: CASSLVHAANEQFF. The full variable domain, completed using reference TRBV7-2 and TRBJ2-1, is GAGVSQSPSNKVTEKGKDVELRCDPISGHTALYWYRQSLGQGLEFLIYFQGNSAPDKSGLPSDRFSAERTGGSVSTLTIQRTQQEDSAVYLCASSLVHAANEQFFGPGTRLTVL.

This clonotype was observed at least ten times. The CDR3 DNA reads TGCAGCGTTGATAGCGGAGAGCATGGCTACACCTTC. This codes for CSVDSGEHGYTF. The rearrangement uses TRBV29-1 and TRBJ1-2; D is ambiguous. The CDR3 loop spans 12 amino acids. CDR1 and CDR2 from the germline V gene are SQVTM and ANQGSEA. Trimming cost V 3 bases and J 6 bases, with 11 bases left between them.

This clonotype showed up just a few times. V and J are TRBV7-2 and TRBJ2-3; 14 positions match TRBD2. Germline trimming cut 3 bases from V and 4 bases from J; bases unmatched to any gene: 3. Germline assignment: CDR1 SGHTA and CDR2 FQGNSA. This CDR3 contains 16 residues. The CDR3 nucleotides are TGTGCCAGCAGCTTTTCGACTAGCGGGAGGGCAGATACGCAGTATTTT. Its translation is CASSFSTSGRADTQYF.

The CDR3, as DNA: TGTGCCAGCAGTGACGGAGGATTAACAAACACTGAAGCTTTCTTT. It yields the protein CASSDGGLTNTEAFF. V is TRBV2 and J is TRBJ1-1, with no clear D. CDR1 SNHLY and CDR2 FYNNEI come from the germline V gene. Trimming stripped 3 bases from V and 2 bases from J, with 13 bases between. This CDR3 spans 15 amino acids.

This clonotype was recorded many times. The chain links TRBV3-1 to TRBJ2-4; TRBD2 agrees at 12 bases. The germline V gene has CDR1 LGHDT and CDR2 YNNKEL (reference sequence). This CDR3 comprises 16 residues. V lost 2 bases to trimming and J lost 9 bases; unmatched junction nucleotides: 8. The chain's CDR3 is CASSQLAGGPQSIQYF. CDR3 DNA sequence: TGTGCCAGCAGCCAACTAGCGGGAGGGCCCCAAAGCATTCAGTACTTC.

At least ten counts were recorded for this clonotype. This chain connects TRBV11-2 to TRBJ2-1; 9 nucleotides align to TRBD1. The germline CDR1 and CDR2 sequences are SGHAT and FQNNGV. V gave up 4 bases and J gave up 10 bases; unmatched junction bases: 11. This CDR3 comprises 15 residues. The CDR3 is CASSSRTGARVEQFF. In DNA form, the CDR3 reads TGTGCCAGCAGCTCAAGGACAGGGGCCCGGGTCGAGCAGTTCTTC.

This chain links TRBV6-5 with TRBJ2-7; no definite D call. V lost 6 bases and J 1 base, leaving 7 bases between the germline ends. CDR3 length: 12 amino acids. The germline V gene has CDR1 MNHEY and CDR2 SVGAGI. The CDR3 here is CASRAGSYEQYF. The CDR3, as DNA: TGTGCCAGCAGGGCCGGGTCCTACGAGCAGTACTTC.

The chain combines TRBV28 with TRBJ2-3; 8 bases agree with TRBD1. In germline, CDR1 is MDHEN, CDR2 SYDVKM. The CDR3 totals 17 residues. Trimming at V came to 4 bases and at J to 1 base, leaving 10 bases not matched to a gene. The CDR3 region is CASSSASGTGGTDTQYF. Here the CDR3 DNA reads TGTGCCAGCAGTTCAGCCTCCGGGACAGGAGGCACAGATACGCAGTATTTT.

The rearrangement links TRBV10-2 to TRBJ2-2; possibly TRBD1 for D (5 bases). V lost 8 bases to trimming and J lost 5 bases, with 15 bases between them. The germline V gene has CDR1 WSHSY and CDR2 SAAADI. The CDR3 sequence is 14 residues long. The CDR3 sequence: CASWAVGRTGELFF. The CDR3 region has the DNA TGCGCCAGCTGGGCGGTGGGGCGAACCGGGGAGCTGTTTTTT.

J is TRBJ1-5 and V is TRBV7-7; D is uncertain. Germline V gene lookup returns CDR1 SSHAT and CDR2 FNYEAQ (reference sequence). CDR3 length equals 13 residues. The ends were cut back, 5 bases at V and 3 bases at J, with 8 bases in the middle. The DNA of the CDR3 is TGTGCCAGCAGCGCTCTGGCCAATCAGCCCCAGCATTTT. Its translation is CASSALANQPQHF.

This clonotype appeared many times. The V and J genes are TRBV11-2 and TRBJ1-6; 9 bases are shared with TRBD1. Germline V gives CDR1 SGHAT, CDR2 FQNNGV. The CDR3 sequence is 16 residues long. V lost 5 bases to trimming and J lost 10 bases; unmatched junction nucleotides: 12. The chain's CDR3 is CASSQRDRDSRSPLHF. The CDR3 nucleotides read TGTGCCAGCAGCCAAAGGGACAGGGACAGTAGATCACCCCTCCACTTT. The full variable domain, its missing parts supplied by reference TRBV11-2 and TRBJ1-6, is EAGVAQSPRYKIIEKRQSVAFWCNPISGHATLYWYQQILGQGPKLLIQFQNNGVVDDSQLPKDRFSAERLKGVDSTLKIQPAKLEDSAVYLCASSQRDRDSRSPLHFGNGTRLTVT.

The gene calls are TRBV2 and TRBJ2-5; no definite D call. Germline CDR1 is SNHLY and CDR2 is FYNNEI. V shed 3 bases and J shed 5 bases, with 13 bases lying between them. The length of the CDR3 is 14 residues. The CDR3 loop is CASSDSQLSETQYF. The CDR3 DNA follows: TGTGCCAGCAGTGACAGTCAACTCTCGGAGACCCAGTACTTC.

This chain joins TRBV7-6 and TRBJ2-7; D gene ambiguous. Trimming shortened V by 5 bases and J by 3 bases, and 8 bases separated the two germline ends. CDR3 length: 12 residues. The V gene's germline CDR1 is SGHVS and CDR2 FNYEAQ. The CDR3 DNA reads as TGTGCCAGCAGCCCGAGTGTCTACGAGCAGTACTTC. Amino acid sequence: CASSPSVYEQYF.

This clonotype was counted at least ten times. The gene calls are TRBV20-1 and TRBJ2-3, with 13 bases identical to TRBD2. J was trimmed by 2 bases and V by 6 bases; bases with no gene match: 5. CDR1 DFQATT and CDR2 SNEGSKA come from the germline V gene (reference sequence). The CDR3 totals 15 residues. The CDR3 region has the DNA TGCAGTGCCAGGGGACTAGCGGGATACACAGATACGCAGTATTTT. It encodes CSARGLAGYTDTQYF.

The chain joins TRBV12-5 to TRBJ1-2, with no clear D. CDR1 and CDR2 from the germline V gene are LGHNT and FRNRAP. Trimming removed 1 base from V and 4 bases from J, with 10 bases in between. The length of the CDR3 is 14 residues. The CDR3: CASGLATVSYGYTF. The CDR3 DNA reads TGTGCTAGTGGTTTGGCAACAGTGTCCTATGGCTACACCTTC.

This clonotype was seen a few times. This rearrangement joins TRBV7-3 to TRBJ2-1; 9 bases fit TRBD2. Germline values: CDR1 SGHTA, CDR2 FQGTGA. V lost 5 bases and J lost 10; bases outside the gene matches: 12. CDR3 length equals 15 residues. Here the CDR3 reads CASSQSGRNPSEQFF. The DNA for the CDR3 is TGTGCCAGCAGCCAAAGCGGGAGGAACCCAAGCGAGCAGTTCTTC.

This clonotype was detected ten times or more. V is TRBV9 and J is TRBJ2-1; possibly TRBD1 or TRBD2 for D (5 bases each). V shed 3 bases and J shed 8 bases, with 6 bases lying between them. Germline CDR1 reads SGDLS; CDR2 reads YYNGEE. This CDR3 contains 11 residues. The CDR3 loop reads CASSGGYEQFF. The CDR3 nucleotides read TGTGCCAGCAGCGGGGGGTATGAGCAGTTCTTC. Full variable domain (rest looked up from reference TRBV9 and TRBJ2-1): DSGVTQTPKHLITATGQRVTLRCSPRSGDLSVYWYQQSLDQGLQFLIQYYNGEERAKGNILERFSAQQFPDLHSELNLSSLELGDSALYFCASSGGYEQFFGPGTRLTVL.

This clonotype ranks as medium-sized. The chain combines TRBV29-1 with TRBJ1-4, with a tentative D call TRBD1 (5 bases). V dropped 4 bases and J dropped 2 bases, with 8 bases sitting between them. CDR3 length: 13 residues. Per the germline V gene, CDR1 is SQVTM and CDR2 is ANQGSEA. CDR3 sequence reads: CSVVRGTNEKLFF. In DNA form, the CDR3 reads TGCAGCGTTGTCCGGGGGACTAATGAAAAACTGTTTTTT. Using reference TRBV29-1 and TRBJ1-4 for the parts outside the CDR3, the full variable domain is SAVISQKPSRDICQRGTSLTIQCQVDSQVTMMFWYRQQPGQSLTLIATANQGSEATYESGFVIDKFPISRPNLTFSTLTVSNMSPEDSSIYLCSVVRGTNEKLFFGSGTQLSVL.

This chain connects TRBV6-1 to TRBJ1-5; D gene ambiguous. The germline V and J ends were trimmed by 3 bases and 2 bases, with 11 bases remaining between them. CDR1 MNHNS and CDR2 SASEGT come from the germline V gene. The CDR3 sequence is 15 residues long. CDR3 amino acids: CASSDGQWGNQPQHF. As DNA, the CDR3 is TGTGCCAGCAGTGATGGGCAGTGGGGCAATCAGCCCCAGCATTTT.